Listed below are T cell receptor beta chains from one sample, sequenced in a study of T cells in Graves' hyperthyroidism and ophthalmopathy. TCRdb reprocessed the multiplex PCR reads via MiXCR and lists one record per CDR3 protein. The sample gives fewer than 550,000 distinct CDR3 sequences, around 22% of which show up once; approximately 10% is in the top ten. The sample was blood. Source of these receptors: a woman in her 30s with Graves' ophthalmopathy. CDR3s include the opening cysteine and the closing phenylalanine or tryptophan. The D gene is left open where the match is weak. Size is stated for part of the rows, as once, few or many counts, or as a class when the clone is expanded.

CDR3,DNA,J,size,V,length,D
CASTLAGGCLSYEQYF,TGTGCCAGCACCTTAGCGGGGGGGTGCTTATCCTACGAGCAGTACTTC,TRBJ2-7,many,TRBV6-9,16,TRBD2
CASRKGGAQPQHF,TGTGCCAGCAGGAAAGGGGGGGCCCAGCCCCAGCATTTT,TRBJ1-5,few,TRBV6-1,13,.
CASSYLTTVPSGNTIYF,TGTGCCAGCAGTTACCTAACGACAGTCCCCTCTGGAAACACCATATATTTT,TRBJ1-3,many,TRBV6-5,17,.
CASSSPDSNPETQYF,TGTGCCAGCAGCTCCCCGGACAGTAACCCTGAGACCCAGTACTTC,TRBJ2-5,many,TRBV12-3/TRBV12-4,15,.
CASRGGQYSNQPQHF,TGTGCCAGCAGAGGTGGTCAGTATAGCAATCAGCCCCAGCATTTT,TRBJ1-5,.,TRBV12-3/TRBV12-4,15,.
CASSRGQGGTEAFF,TGTGCCAGCAGTCGAGGACAGGGAGGCACTGAAGCTTTCTTT,TRBJ1-1,many,TRBV6-5,14,TRBD1
CASSVASAGPGYTF,TGTGCCAGCAGCGTAGCTTCGGCAGGGCCGGGCTACACCTTC,TRBJ1-2,few,TRBV9,14,.
CSATTGTGSYEQYF,TGCAGTGCCACGACCGGAACCGGTTCCTACGAGCAGTACTTC,TRBJ2-7,.,TRBV20-1,14,.
CSARYRINYGYTF,TGCAGTGCTAGATATCGGATTAACTATGGCTACACCTTC,TRBJ1-2,.,TRBV20-1,13,.
CASSSSGQRNGYTF,TGTGCCAGCAGTTCATCGGGACAGAGGAACGGCTACACCTTC,TRBJ1-2,.,TRBV6-5,14,TRBD1
CASSTTSTGYQETQYF,TGTGCCAGTAGTACAACTTCGACAGGTTACCAAGAGACCCAGTACTTC,TRBJ2-5,.,TRBV19,16,.
CASSLLVNQPQHF,TGTGCCAGCAGTTTACTTGTAAATCAGCCCCAGCATTTT,TRBJ1-5,many,TRBV12-3/TRBV12-4,13,.
CASSWQGGQPQHF,TGCGCCAGCAGCTGGCAGGGTGGCCAGCCCCAGCATTTT,TRBJ1-5,many,TRBV4-1,13,.
CASSFWTSGSGEQYF,TGTGCCAGCAGCTTTTGGACTAGCGGGAGTGGCGAGCAGTACTTC,TRBJ2-7,.,TRBV7-2,15,TRBD2
CASSEQGPYEQYF,TGTGCCAGCAGTGAGCAGGGTCCCTACGAGCAGTACTTC,TRBJ2-7,many,TRBV6-1,13,.
CASTPGGSGKRAYEQYF,TGCGCCAGCACCCCCGGCGGTAGCGGGAAGAGGGCCTACGAGCAGTACTTC,TRBJ2-7,.,TRBV5-1,17,TRBD2
CASSVGRGDYYGYTF,TGTGCCAGCAGCGTAGGCAGGGGAGATTACTATGGCTACACCTTC,TRBJ1-2,many,TRBV9,15,.
CAWSVGEYQETQYF,TGTGCCTGGAGTGTAGGAGAGTACCAAGAGACCCAGTACTTC,TRBJ2-5,few,TRBV30,14,.
CASLSMAANSYEQYF,TGTGCCAGCCTCTCAATGGCGGCAAACTCCTACGAGCAGTACTTC,TRBJ2-7,many,TRBV28,15,.
CASSFVGPGGTEAFF,TGTGCCAGCAGTTTTGTGGGGCCAGGGGGCACTGAAGCTTTCTTT,TRBJ1-1,few,TRBV12-3/TRBV12-4,15,TRBD1
CASSWGQGVQPQHF,TGTGCCAGCAGTTGGGGACAGGGCGTTCAGCCCCAGCATTTT,TRBJ1-5,few,TRBV28,14,TRBD1
CSAHRDRGTYGYTF,TGCAGTGCGCACCGGGACAGGGGCACCTATGGCTACACCTTC,TRBJ1-2,few,TRBV20-1,14,TRBD1
CASSFFDHEQYF,TGTGCCAGCAGTTTTTTTGACCACGAGCAGTACTTC,TRBJ2-7,.,TRBV12-3/TRBV12-4,12,.
CASSPNSGANYGYTF,TGTGCCAGCTCACCAAATTCGGGAGCGAACTATGGCTACACCTTC,TRBJ1-2,few,TRBV18,15,.
CASSLDLDRGGYTF,TGTGCCAGCAGCTTAGATCTGGACAGGGGCGGCTACACCTTC,TRBJ1-2,many,TRBV11-2,14,TRBD1
CSVPSENTEAFF,TGCAGCGTTCCGTCAGAGAACACTGAAGCTTTCTTT,TRBJ1-1,once,TRBV29-1,12,.
CASSPDEGGYEQYF,TGTGCCAGCAGTCCTGATGAGGGTGGCTACGAGCAGTACTTC,TRBJ2-7,.,TRBV2,14,.
CAISERGRRFSRLWDEAFF,TGTGCCATCAGTGAGAGGGGCAGGCGGTTTAGCCGTCTTTGGGATGAAGCTTTCTTT,TRBJ1-1,.,TRBV10-3,19,.
CASSSLARVETQYF,TGTGCCAGCAGTTCACTAGCCCGGGTGGAGACCCAGTACTTC,TRBJ2-5,many,TRBV6-2/TRBV6-3,14,.
CASSSLPGAELWEPQHF,TGTGCCAGCAGTTCGCTACCCGGGGCGGAGCTATGGGAGCCCCAGCATTTT,TRBJ1-5,few,TRBV28,17,.
CASSHSPYEQYF,TGTGCCAGCAGTCACAGCCCCTACGAGCAGTACTTC,TRBJ2-7,.,TRBV27,12,.
CASSLKGFSSYEQYF,TGTGCCAGCAGTTTAAAGGGCTTCTCCTCCTACGAGCAGTACTTC,TRBJ2-7,many,TRBV28,15,.
CASSLGPARGGNTEAFF,TGTGCCAGCAGCTTAGGCCCAGCCAGGGGAGGGAACACTGAAGCTTTCTTT,TRBJ1-1,many,TRBV7-8,17,.
CASSYSDSLGYTF,TGTGCCAGCAGTTACTCGGACAGTCTTGGCTACACCTTC,TRBJ1-2,few,TRBV6-5,13,.
CASSLGRTSNQPQHF,TGTGCCAGCAGCTTGGGACGGACCAGCAATCAGCCCCAGCATTTT,TRBJ1-5,.,TRBV5-6,15,.
CASSQVSGYTGELFF,TGTGCCAGCAGCCAAGTCTCGGGATACACCGGGGAGCTGTTTTTT,TRBJ2-2,.,TRBV14,15,.
CASSVAGEENTIYF,TGTGCCAGCAGCGTAGCGGGGGAGGAAAACACCATATATTTT,TRBJ1-3,once,TRBV9,14,.
CASSEGGGAYGYTF,TGTGCCAGCAGTGAAGGCGGGGGCGCATATGGCTACACCTTC,TRBJ1-2,few,TRBV2,14,.
CASSYVQSHEQYF,TGTGCCAGCAGTTACGTCCAGTCCCACGAGCAGTACTTC,TRBJ2-7,many,TRBV6-5,13,.
CSVRGHNSYEQYF,TGCAGCGTCCGGGGCCATAACTCCTACGAGCAGTACTTC,TRBJ2-7,many,TRBV29-1,13,.
CASSIRGQNYGYTF,TGTGCCAGTAGTATAAGGGGACAGAACTATGGCTACACCTTC,TRBJ1-2,many,TRBV19,14,TRBD1
CAWSGHLPSPNTEAFF,TGTGCCTGGAGTGGGCACCTTCCATCTCCGAACACTGAAGCTTTCTTT,TRBJ1-1,few,TRBV30,16,.
CASSQEWRGGYTEAFF,TGCGCCAGCAGCCAAGAATGGCGCGGGGGGTATACTGAAGCTTTCTTT,TRBJ1-1,few,TRBV4-1,16,.
CASSQDGVTYEQYF,TGCGCCAGCAGCCAAGATGGGGTCACCTACGAGCAGTACTTC,TRBJ2-7,.,TRBV4-1,14,.
CASRKPGNPVTEQYF,TGTGCCAGCAGAAAACCCGGGAACCCAGTCACCGAGCAGTACTTC,TRBJ2-7,once,TRBV28,15,.
CASSFAYRTVYYEQYF,TGTGCCAGCAGTTTTGCGTACAGGACAGTCTACTACGAGCAGTACTTC,TRBJ2-7,many,TRBV28,16,.
CASSPRQDLNQPQHF,TGTGCCAGCAGCCCCAGACAGGACCTCAATCAGCCCCAGCATTTT,TRBJ1-5,many,TRBV4-2,15,.
CASTADRRSGNTIYF,TGTGCCAGCACCGCGGACAGGCGCTCTGGAAACACCATATATTTT,TRBJ1-3,many,TRBV6-1,15,TRBD1
CASSGRQLMNTEAFF,TGTGCCAGCAGTGGCCGACAGTTAATGAACACTGAAGCTTTCTTT,TRBJ1-1,few,TRBV6-1,15,.
CASSSPGQGHTEAFF,TGTGCCAGCAGTTCCCCGGGACAGGGGCATACTGAAGCTTTCTTT,TRBJ1-1,many,TRBV27,15,TRBD1
CSASVDSARETQYF,TGCAGTGCTTCCGTCGACTCCGCCCGGGAGACCCAGTACTTC,TRBJ2-5,.,TRBV20-1,14,.
CASSLGARVSGNTIYF,TGTGCCAGCAGTTTAGGGGCCAGGGTCTCTGGAAACACCATATATTTT,TRBJ1-3,.,TRBV28,16,.
CASSQGRGQHYEQYF,TGTGCCAGCAGCCAAGGTCGGGGACAGCACTACGAGCAGTACTTC,TRBJ2-7,once,TRBV14,15,TRBD1
CASTEDRGDTEAFF,TGTGCCAGCACCGAAGACAGGGGGGACACTGAAGCTTTCTTT,TRBJ1-1,.,TRBV6-1,14,TRBD1
CASSLGDSFYGYTF,TGTGCCAGCAGCTTAGGGGACAGTTTTTACGGCTACACCTTC,TRBJ1-2,once,TRBV11-2,14,TRBD1
CASSPGLEVYGYTF,TGCGCCAGCAGCCCAGGACTGGAAGTGTATGGCTACACCTTC,TRBJ1-2,few,TRBV5-1,14,.
CASSLRLAGGETGELFF,TGTGCCAGCAGTTTACGGCTAGCGGGGGGGGAAACCGGGGAGCTGTTTTTT,TRBJ2-2,many,TRBV27,17,TRBD2